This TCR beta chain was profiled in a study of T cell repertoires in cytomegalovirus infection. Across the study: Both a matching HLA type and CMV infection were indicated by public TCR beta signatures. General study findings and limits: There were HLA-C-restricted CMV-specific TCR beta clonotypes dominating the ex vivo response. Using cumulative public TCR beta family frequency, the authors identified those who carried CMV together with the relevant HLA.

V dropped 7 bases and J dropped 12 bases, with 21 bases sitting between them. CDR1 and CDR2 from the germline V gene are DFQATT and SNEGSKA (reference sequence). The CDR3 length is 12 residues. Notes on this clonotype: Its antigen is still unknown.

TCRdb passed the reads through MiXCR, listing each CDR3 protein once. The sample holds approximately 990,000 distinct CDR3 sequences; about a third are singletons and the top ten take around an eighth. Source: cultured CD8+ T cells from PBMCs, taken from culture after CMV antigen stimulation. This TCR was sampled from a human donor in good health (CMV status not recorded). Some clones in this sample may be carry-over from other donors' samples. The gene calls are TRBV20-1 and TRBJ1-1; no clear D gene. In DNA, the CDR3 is TGCAGTGTAAGGGAGTTCCGGGGAGGGACTTTCTTT. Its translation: CSVREFRGGTFF.